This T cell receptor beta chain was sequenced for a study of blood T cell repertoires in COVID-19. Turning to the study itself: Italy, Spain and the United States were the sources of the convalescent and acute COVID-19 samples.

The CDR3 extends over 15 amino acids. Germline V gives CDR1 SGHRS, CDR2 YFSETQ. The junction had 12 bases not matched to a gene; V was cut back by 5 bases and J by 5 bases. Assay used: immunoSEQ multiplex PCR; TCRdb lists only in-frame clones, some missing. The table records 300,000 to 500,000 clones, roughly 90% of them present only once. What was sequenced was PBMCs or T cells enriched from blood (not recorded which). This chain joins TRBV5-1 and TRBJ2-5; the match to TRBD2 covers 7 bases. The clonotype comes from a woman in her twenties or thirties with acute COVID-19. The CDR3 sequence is CASRFGGVRQETQYF. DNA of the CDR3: TGCGCCAGCAGATTTGGGGGGGTCAGGCAGGAGACCCAGTACTTC.